The following is a T cell receptor beta chain sequence with its context. Its antigen is currently unknown. Treatment here: around 19 received Ad26.COV2.S at low or high dose, single or two shots; about 5 received placebo; per-sample allocation not given. Sample collection was performed on day 63 after the first vaccine or placebo injection. A Boston adult aged 18-55 years was the donor. The entry originates in a study of Ad26.COV2.S vaccination and SARS-CoV-2 variants. Points from the study as a whole: For non-spike TCRs, breadth in vaccine recipients resembled that in placebo recipients.

V shed 6 bases, J shed 1 base, and the junction held 5 bases outside the gene matches. Germline CDR1 and CDR2: LGHDT and YNNKEL (reference sequence). CDR3 size: 15 residues. TCRdb keeps only in-frame clones here, not all; method: immunoSEQ multiplex PCR. The table lists some 340,000 clones, around four fifths of them singletons. The J gene is TRBJ2-3, the V gene TRBV3-1 (or the pseudogene TRBV3-2); 9 bases fit TRBD2. The sequence was obtained from a person between 18 and 65 years old who received the Ad26.COV2.S COVID-19 vaccine or a placebo. Sequenced material: peripheral blood, taken in a trial of Ad26.COV2.S vaccine versus placebo. CDR3: CASSHSSGGTDTQYF. In DNA form, the CDR3 reads TGTGCCAGCAGTCATTCTAGCGGGGGCACAGATACGCAGTATTTT.